This T cell receptor beta chain emerged from a study of T cell responses to AZD1222 COVID-19 vaccine. The method was immunoSEQ multiplex PCR; TCRdb's version includes in-frame clones alone and lacks a portion of them. Among approximately 84,000 clones listed, roughly 80% were seen once. V lost 1 base and J 0 bases, leaving 12 bases between the germline ends. Germline V gene lookup returns CDR1 SGHVS and CDR2 FQNEAQ. The length of the CDR3 is 16 residues. Here the sequenced sample was peripheral blood, taken 28 days after the second AZD1222 dose. The rearrangement joins TRBV7-8 to TRBJ1-1, with D unclear. This clonotype was sampled from an adult who received the AZD1222 COVID-19 vaccine. The CDR3 here is CASSLGTGMLNTEAFF. The DNA of the CDR3 is TGTGCCAGCAGCTTAGGCACGGGCATGTTGAACACTGAAGCTTTCTTT.